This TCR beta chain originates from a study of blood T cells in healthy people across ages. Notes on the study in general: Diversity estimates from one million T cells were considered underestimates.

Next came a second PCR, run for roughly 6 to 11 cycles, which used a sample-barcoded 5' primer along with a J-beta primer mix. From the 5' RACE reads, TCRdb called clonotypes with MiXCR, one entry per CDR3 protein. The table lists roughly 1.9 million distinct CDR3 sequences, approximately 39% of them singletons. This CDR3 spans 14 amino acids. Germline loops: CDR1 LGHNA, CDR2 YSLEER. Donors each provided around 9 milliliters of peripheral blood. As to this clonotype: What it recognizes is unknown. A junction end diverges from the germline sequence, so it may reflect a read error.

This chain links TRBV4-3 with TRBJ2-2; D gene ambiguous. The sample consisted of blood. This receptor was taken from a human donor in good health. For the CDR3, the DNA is TGCGCCAGCGGCCATACAGCGAACACCGGGGAGCTGTTTTTT. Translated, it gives CASGHTANTGELFF.